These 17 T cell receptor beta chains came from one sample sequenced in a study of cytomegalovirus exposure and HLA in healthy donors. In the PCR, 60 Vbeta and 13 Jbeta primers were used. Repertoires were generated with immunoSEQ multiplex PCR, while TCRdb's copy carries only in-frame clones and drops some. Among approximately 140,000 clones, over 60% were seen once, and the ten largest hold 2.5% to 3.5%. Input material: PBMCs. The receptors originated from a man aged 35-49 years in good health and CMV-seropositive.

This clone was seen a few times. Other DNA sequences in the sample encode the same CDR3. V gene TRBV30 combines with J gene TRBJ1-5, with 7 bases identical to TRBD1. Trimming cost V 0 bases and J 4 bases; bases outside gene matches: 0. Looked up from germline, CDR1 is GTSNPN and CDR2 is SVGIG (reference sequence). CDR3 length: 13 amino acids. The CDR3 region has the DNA TGTGCCTGGAGTGTACAGGGGAATCAGCCCCAGCATTTT. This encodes CAWSVQGNQPQHF.

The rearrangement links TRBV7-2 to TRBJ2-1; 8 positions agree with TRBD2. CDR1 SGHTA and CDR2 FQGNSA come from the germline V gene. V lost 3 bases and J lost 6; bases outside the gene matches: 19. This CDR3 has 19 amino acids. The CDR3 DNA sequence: TGTGCCAGCAGCTTTAACGGGGAGTTAGCGGGGAATCGTTCCAATGAGCAGTTCTTC. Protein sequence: CASSFNGELAGNRSNEQFF.

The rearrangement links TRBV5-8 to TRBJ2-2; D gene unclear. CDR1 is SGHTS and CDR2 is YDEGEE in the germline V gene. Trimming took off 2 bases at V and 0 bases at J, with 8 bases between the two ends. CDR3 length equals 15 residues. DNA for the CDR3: TGTGCCAGCAGCTTAGGCAGGCCGAACACCGGGGAGCTGTTTTTT. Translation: CASSLGRPNTGELFF.

The CDR3 region is CASSRSGTLNTGELFF. Here the CDR3 DNA reads TGTGCCAGCAGCCGGTCCGGGACACTGAACACCGGGGAGCTGTTTTTT. The rearrangement links TRBV7-3 to TRBJ2-2, with D possibly TRBD1 on 6 matching bases. Germline CDR1 SGHTA, CDR2 FQGTGA. Trimming cost V 5 bases and J 1 base, with 14 bases left between them. The CDR3 has 16 amino acids.

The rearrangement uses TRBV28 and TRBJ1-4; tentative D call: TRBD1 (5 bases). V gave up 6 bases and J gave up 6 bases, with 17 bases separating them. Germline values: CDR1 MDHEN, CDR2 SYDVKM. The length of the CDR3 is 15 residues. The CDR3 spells CASSLGGATYEKLFF. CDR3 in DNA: TGTGCCAGCAGCCTTGGAGGGGCGACTTATGAAAAACTGTTTTTT.

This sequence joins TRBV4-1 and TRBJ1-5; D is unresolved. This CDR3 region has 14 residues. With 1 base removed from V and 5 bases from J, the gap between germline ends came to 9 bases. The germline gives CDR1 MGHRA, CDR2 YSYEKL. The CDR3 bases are TGCGCCAGCAGCCAAGGTTTACTGGATCAGCCCCAGCATTTT. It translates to CASSQGLLDQPQHF.

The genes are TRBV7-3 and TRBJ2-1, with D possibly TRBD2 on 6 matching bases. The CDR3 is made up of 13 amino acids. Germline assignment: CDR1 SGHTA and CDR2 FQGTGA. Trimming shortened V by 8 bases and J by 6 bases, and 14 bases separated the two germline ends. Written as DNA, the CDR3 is TGTGCCAGCTCCTGGGGGGAGCCCAATGAGCAGTTCTTC. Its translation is CASSWGEPNEQFF.

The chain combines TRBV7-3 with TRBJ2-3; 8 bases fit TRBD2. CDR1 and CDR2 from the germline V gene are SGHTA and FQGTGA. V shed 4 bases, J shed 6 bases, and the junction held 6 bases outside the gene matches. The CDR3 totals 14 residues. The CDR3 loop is CASSYSGIVDTQYF. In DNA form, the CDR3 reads TGTGCCAGCAGCTATAGCGGGATAGTGGATACGCAGTATTTT. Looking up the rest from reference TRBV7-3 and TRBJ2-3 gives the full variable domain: GAGVSQTPSNKVTEKGKYVELRCDPISGHTALYWYRQSLGQGPEFLIYFQGTGAADDSGLPNDRFFAVRPEGSVSTLKIQRTERGDSAVYLCASSYSGIVDTQYFGPGTRLTVL.

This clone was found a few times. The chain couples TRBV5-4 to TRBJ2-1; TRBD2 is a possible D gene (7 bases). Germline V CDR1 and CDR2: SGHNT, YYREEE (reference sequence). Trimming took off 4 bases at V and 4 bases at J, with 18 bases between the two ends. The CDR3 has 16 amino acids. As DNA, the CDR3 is TGTGCCAGCAGCCCCGGGGGGCAGGGGAGTTACAATGAGCAGTTCTTC. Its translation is CASSPGGQGSYNEQFF.

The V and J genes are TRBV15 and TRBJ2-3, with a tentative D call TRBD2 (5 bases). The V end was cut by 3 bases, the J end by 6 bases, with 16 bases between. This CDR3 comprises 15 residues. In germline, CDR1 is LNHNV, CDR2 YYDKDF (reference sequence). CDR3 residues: CATSSPGSLRDTQYF. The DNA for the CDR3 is TGTGCCACCAGCAGCCCGGGATCCCTAAGGGATACGCAGTATTTT. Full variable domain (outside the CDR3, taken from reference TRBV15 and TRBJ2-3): DAMVIQNPRYQVTQFGKPVTLSCSQTLNHNVMYWYQQKSSQAPKLLFHYYDKDFNNEADTPDNFQSRRPNTSFCFLDIRSPGLGDTAMYLCATSSPGSLRDTQYFGPGTRLTVL.

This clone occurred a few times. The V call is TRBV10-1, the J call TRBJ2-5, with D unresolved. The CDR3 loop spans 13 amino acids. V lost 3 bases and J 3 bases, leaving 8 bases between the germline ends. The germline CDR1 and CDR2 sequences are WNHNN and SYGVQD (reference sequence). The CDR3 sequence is CASSDGGEETQYF. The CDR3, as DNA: TGCGCCAGCAGTGACGGCGGAGAAGAGACCCAGTACTTC.

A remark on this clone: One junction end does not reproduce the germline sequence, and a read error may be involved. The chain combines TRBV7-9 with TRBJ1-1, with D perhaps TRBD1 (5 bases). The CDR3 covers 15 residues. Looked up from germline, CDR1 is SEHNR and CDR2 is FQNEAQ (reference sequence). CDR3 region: CSSSPRGEGSTEAFF. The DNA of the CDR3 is TGTTCCAGCAGTCCCAGAGGGGAGGGAAGCACTGAAGCTTTCTTT.

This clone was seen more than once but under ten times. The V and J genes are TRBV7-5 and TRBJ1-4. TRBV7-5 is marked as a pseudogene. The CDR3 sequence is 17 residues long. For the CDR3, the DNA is TGTGTCAGAAGCTTAAGGTGGTCTCCGGAGGGGAATGAAAAACTGTTTTTT. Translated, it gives CVRSLRWSPEGNEKLFF.

CDR3 loop: CASSLNRSPAQQNTEAFF. Here the CDR3 DNA reads TGCGCCAGCAGCTTAAATCGCTCCCCCGCACAACAGAACACTGAAGCTTTCTTT. The chain employs TRBV5-1 and TRBJ1-1; D gene ambiguous. Trimming removed 2 bases at V and 1 base at J, with 21 bases between. This CDR3 contains 18 residues. Germline V gene lookup returns CDR1 SGHRS and CDR2 YFSETQ.

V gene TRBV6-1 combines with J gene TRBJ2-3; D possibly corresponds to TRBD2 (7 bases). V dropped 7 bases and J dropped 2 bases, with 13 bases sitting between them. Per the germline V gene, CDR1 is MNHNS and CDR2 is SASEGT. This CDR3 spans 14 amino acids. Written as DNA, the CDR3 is TGTGCCAGCACCGAGGGGGGGACCACAGATACGCAGTATTTT. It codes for CASTEGGTTDTQYF.

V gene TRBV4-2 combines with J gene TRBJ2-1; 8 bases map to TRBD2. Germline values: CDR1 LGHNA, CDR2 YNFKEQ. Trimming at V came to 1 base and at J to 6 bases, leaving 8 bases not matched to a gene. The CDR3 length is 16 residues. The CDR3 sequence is CASSQGLASTFNEQFF. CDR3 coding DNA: TGTGCCAGCAGCCAAGGACTAGCGTCCACCTTCAATGAGCAGTTCTTC.

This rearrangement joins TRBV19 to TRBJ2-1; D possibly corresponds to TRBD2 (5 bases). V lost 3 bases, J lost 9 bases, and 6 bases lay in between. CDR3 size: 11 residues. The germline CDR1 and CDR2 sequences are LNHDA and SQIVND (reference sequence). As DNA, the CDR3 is TGTGCCAGTAGTATCGCGGGTGAGCAGTTCTTC. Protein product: CASSIAGEQFF.